This T cell receptor (beta chain) stems from a study of blood T cells in healthy people across ages. Study-wide results and limits: Naive CD4+ cell counts and diversity both ran higher in long-lived than in aged donors.

On this clonotype itself: The antigen is not known. It may be a read error: a sequence one base away is much more abundant.

The use of a sample-barcoded 5' primer and a J-beta primer mix characterized a second PCR of roughly 7 to 11 cycles. Each CDR3 protein gets one entry after TCRdb re-called the 5' RACE reads with MiXCR. The sample contains hundreds of thousands of distinct CDR3 sequences, approximately 53% of which appear only once. Deletions cut 3 bases from V and 2 bases from J, with 2 bases between. CDR3 length: 11 amino acids. Sequencing was carried out using blood. The V gene is TRBV12-3 or TRBV12-4, the J gene TRBJ2-7, with D unclear. This sequence originates from an elderly man in good health. DNA of the CDR3: TGTGCCAGCAGTTTTCCCTACGAGCAGTACTTC. Translation gives CASSFPYEQYF.